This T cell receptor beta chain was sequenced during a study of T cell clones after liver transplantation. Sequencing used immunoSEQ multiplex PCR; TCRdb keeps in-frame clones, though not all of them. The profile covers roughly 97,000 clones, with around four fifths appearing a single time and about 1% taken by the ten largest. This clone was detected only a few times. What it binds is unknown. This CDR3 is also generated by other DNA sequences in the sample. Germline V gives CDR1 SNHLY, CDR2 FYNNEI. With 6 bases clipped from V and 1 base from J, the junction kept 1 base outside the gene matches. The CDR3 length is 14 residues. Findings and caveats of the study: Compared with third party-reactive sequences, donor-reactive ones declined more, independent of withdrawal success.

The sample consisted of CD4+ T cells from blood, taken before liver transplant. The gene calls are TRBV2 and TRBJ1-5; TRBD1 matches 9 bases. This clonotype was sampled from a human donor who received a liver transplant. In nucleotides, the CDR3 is TGTGCCAGCAGAGGACAGGGGAGCAATCAGCCCCAGCATTTT. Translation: CASRGQGSNQPQHF.